This T cell receptor (beta chain) appears in the sequencing data of a study of blood T cell repertoires in COVID-19. Study context: Specimens from acute and convalescent COVID-19 originated in the United States, Italy and Spain.

This clone was observed a few times. V lost 6 bases to trimming and J lost 4 bases, with 15 bases between them. CDR1 and CDR2 (germline): MNHEY, SVGAGI. The CDR3 runs 14 residues. In the original workflow: It was from reference gene primer amplification that nucleated cell counts were estimated. The protocol was immunoSEQ multiplex PCR, while the TCRdb copy is restricted to in-frame clones and leaves out a portion. Clonal size and the V and J genes are those of that table, whereas D and trimming came from the DNA. Among around 200,000 clones listed, around 80% were seen once. The sequencing sample was made of peripheral blood. The chain carries TRBV6-5 and TRBJ1-1; tentatively, D is TRBD1 (5 bases). This TCR was recovered from a middle-aged man with active or convalescent COVID-19. The DNA for the CDR3 is TGTGCCAGCAGGCGGGGACCGAGAAGCACTGAAGCTTTCTTT. This sequence encodes CASRRGPRSTEAFF.